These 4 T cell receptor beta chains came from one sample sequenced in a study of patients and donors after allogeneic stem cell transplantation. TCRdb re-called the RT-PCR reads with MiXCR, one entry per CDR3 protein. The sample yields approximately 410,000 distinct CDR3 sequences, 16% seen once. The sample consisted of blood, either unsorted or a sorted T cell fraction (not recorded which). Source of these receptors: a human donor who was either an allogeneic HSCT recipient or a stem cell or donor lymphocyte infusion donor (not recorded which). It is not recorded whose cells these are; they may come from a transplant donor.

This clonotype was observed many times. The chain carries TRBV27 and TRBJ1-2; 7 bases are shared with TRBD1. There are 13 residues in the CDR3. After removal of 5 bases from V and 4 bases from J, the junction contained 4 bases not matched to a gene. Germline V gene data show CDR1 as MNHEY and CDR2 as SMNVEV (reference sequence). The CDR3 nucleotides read TGTGCCAGCAGTCACAGGGGATTCTATGGCTACACCTTC. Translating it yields CASSHRGFYGYTF.

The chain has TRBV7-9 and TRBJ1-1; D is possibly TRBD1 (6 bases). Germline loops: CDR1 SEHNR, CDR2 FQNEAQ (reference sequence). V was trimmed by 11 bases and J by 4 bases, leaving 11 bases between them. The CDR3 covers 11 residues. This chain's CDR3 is CAFTGLTEAFF. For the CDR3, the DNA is TGTGCCTTTACAGGGCTCACTGAAGCTTTCTTT.

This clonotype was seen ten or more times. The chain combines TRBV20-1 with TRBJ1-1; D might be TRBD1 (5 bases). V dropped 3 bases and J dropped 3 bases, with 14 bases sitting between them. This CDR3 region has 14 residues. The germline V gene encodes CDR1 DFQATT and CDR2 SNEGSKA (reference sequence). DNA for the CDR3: TGCAGTGCTAGGTTTCGGGGCAGGGACACTGAAGCTTTCTTT. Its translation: CSARFRGRDTEAFF.

The CDR3 loop is CASNLSGRAEYF. DNA for the CDR3: TGTGCCAGCAATCTAAGCGGGAGGGCCGAGTATTTT. The rearrangement links TRBV6-1 to TRBJ2-3; 10 bases agree with TRBD2. Losses at the gene ends were 7 bases for V and 13 bases for J; bases not matched to a gene: 8. Germline CDR1 and CDR2: MNHNS and SASEGT. This CDR3 contains 12 residues.